A selection of T cell receptor beta chains follows, all from one sample in a study of cytomegalovirus exposure and HLA in healthy donors. Profiling relied on immunoSEQ multiplex PCR, and the TCRdb table lists in-frame clones only, not all of them. The sample lists 200,000 or so clones, over 60% occurring once. Sequencing was carried out using PBMCs. These receptors originate from a young man in good health and CMV-seronegative. Each CDR3 is given with its conserved first and last residue.

v_gene: TRBV19; j_gene: TRBJ1-5; CDR3aa: CASTTGVGNQPQHF
v_gene: TRBV6-5; j_gene: TRBJ2-7; CDR3aa: CASSYSGSYEQYF
v_gene: TRBV6-1; j_gene: TRBJ1-4; CDR3aa: CASSESGTGKLFF
v_gene: TRBV5-6; j_gene: TRBJ2-1; CDR3aa: CASSLWSRNEQFF
v_gene: TRBV7-3; j_gene: TRBJ2-6; CDR3aa: CASSLWSSGANVLTF
v_gene: TRBV2; j_gene: TRBJ1-5; CDR3aa: CASKTGWEQPQHF
v_gene: TRBV29-1; j_gene: TRBJ1-1; CDR3aa: CSTRPGTGTGGTEAFF
v_gene: TRBV2; j_gene: TRBJ2-3; CDR3aa: CAGSSDRDTDTQYF
v_gene: TRBV6-1; j_gene: TRBJ1-1; CDR3aa: CASSQRQGSEAFF
v_gene: TRBV4-3; j_gene: TRBJ1-1; CDR3aa: CASSQRAAGPEAFF
v_gene: TRBV6-5; j_gene: TRBJ2-7; CDR3aa: CASSTGIEQYF
v_gene: TRBV29-1; j_gene: TRBJ2-1; CDR3aa: CSSRLADYNEQFF
v_gene: TRBV5-1; j_gene: TRBJ2-6; CDR3aa: CASSPGFSGANVLTF
v_gene: TRBV10-3; j_gene: TRBJ1-2; CDR3aa: CAISESEAYGYTF
v_gene: TRBV5-1; j_gene: TRBJ2-6; CDR3aa: CASSLALDTGANVLTF
v_gene: TRBV13; j_gene: TRBJ2-7; CDR3aa: CASSPPRGHGPYEQYF
v_gene: TRBV30; j_gene: TRBJ2-3; CDR3aa: CAWSARVGDTQYF
v_gene: TRBV5-1; j_gene: TRBJ2-5; CDR3aa: CASSPPGTGPETQYF
v_gene: TRBV5-1; j_gene: TRBJ2-2; CDR3aa: CASSAGAGGGDTGELFF
v_gene: TRBV7-3; j_gene: TRBJ2-3; CDR3aa: CASSRDYNTDTQYF
v_gene: TRBV19; j_gene: TRBJ1-1; CDR3aa: CASSEGGRPMNTEAFF
v_gene: TRBV28; j_gene: TRBJ2-1; CDR3aa: CASTRLDRDGNEQFF
v_gene: TRBV19; j_gene: TRBJ1-2; CDR3aa: CASIPGQSQFYGYTF
v_gene: TRBV6-1; j_gene: TRBJ2-5; CDR3aa: CASSVTSETQYF
v_gene: TRBV30; j_gene: TRBJ1-5; CDR3aa: CAWSARDRVSNQPQHF
v_gene: TRBV7-3; j_gene: TRBJ2-5; CDR3aa: CASSLMPSGGLGTQYF
v_gene: TRBV9; j_gene: TRBJ2-5; CDR3aa: CASSVGTGGSETQYF
v_gene: TRBV6-1; j_gene: TRBJ1-2; CDR3aa: CASKTLAALSGYTF
v_gene: TRBV4-3; j_gene: TRBJ2-1; CDR3aa: CASSQEGLAGGRNEQFF
v_gene: TRBV12-5; j_gene: TRBJ2-7; CDR3aa: CASGPWTSVHEQYF
v_gene: TRBV10-3; j_gene: TRBJ2-7; CDR3aa: CAISESTEWVREQYF
v_gene: TRBV27; j_gene: TRBJ2-3; CDR3aa: CASSLEARGSFNTQYF
v_gene: TRBV7-8; j_gene: TRBJ2-3; CDR3aa: CASSFELAGGLDTDTQYF
v_gene: TRBV25-1; j_gene: TRBJ1-1; CDR3aa: CASSVAGNTEAFF
v_gene: TRBV9; j_gene: TRBJ1-6; CDR3aa: CASSVGGQTDRDNSPLHF
v_gene: TRBV4-1; j_gene: TRBJ2-7; CDR3aa: CASAGTGTYEQYF
v_gene: TRBV6-4; j_gene: TRBJ2-1; CDR3aa: CASSVAGTSGSGEQFF
v_gene: TRBV7-8; j_gene: TRBJ2-5; CDR3aa: CASSSSLGLETQYF
v_gene: TRBV18; j_gene: TRBJ1-2; CDR3aa: CASSPPGTGATYGYTF
v_gene: TRBV7-2; j_gene: TRBJ2-3; CDR3aa: CASSLQGSTDTQYF
v_gene: TRBV4-3; j_gene: TRBJ2-5; CDR3aa: CASSQEAGFQGTQYF
v_gene: TRBV29-1; j_gene: TRBJ1-4; CDR3aa: CSVAMAGTSNEKLFF
v_gene: TRBV6-1; j_gene: .; CDR3aa: CASSEAWDSLYEQYF
v_gene: TRBV28; j_gene: TRBJ2-5; CDR3aa: CASSLEVGQETQYF
v_gene: TRBV27; j_gene: TRBJ1-5; CDR3aa: CASSYRDSNQPQHF
v_gene: TRBV19; j_gene: TRBJ2-2; CDR3aa: CASRFGTGMSGELFF
v_gene: TRBV2; j_gene: TRBJ1-3; CDR3aa: CASSTGTGDRWSGNTIYF
v_gene: TRBV5-1; j_gene: TRBJ2-7; CDR3aa: CASSLAGYENRDYEQYF
v_gene: TRBV7-2; j_gene: TRBJ2-3; CDR3aa: CAAGLAGPTDTQYF
v_gene: TRBV6-6; j_gene: TRBJ1-3; CDR3aa: CASSLIGDRDAIYF
v_gene: TRBV6-1; j_gene: TRBJ2-7; CDR3aa: CASTDFRQTYEQYF
v_gene: TRBV2; j_gene: TRBJ1-5; CDR3aa: CASTLTGTNQPQHF
v_gene: TRBV5-4; j_gene: TRBJ2-7; CDR3aa: CARSSHRGRPAYEQYF
v_gene: TRBV28; j_gene: TRBJ2-7; CDR3aa: CASSRSGRERSYEQYF
v_gene: TRBV2; j_gene: TRBJ2-3; CDR3aa: CASKWQGRDTQYF
v_gene: TRBV2; j_gene: TRBJ2-3; CDR3aa: CASSPTSGGIDTQYF
v_gene: TRBV5-8; j_gene: TRBJ2-1; CDR3aa: CASSPGTDYNEQFF
v_gene: TRBV5-6; j_gene: TRBJ2-4; CDR3aa: CASSLTGGVGYKNIQYF
v_gene: TRBV21-1; j_gene: TRBJ1-3; CDR3aa: CASSKVRGGNTIYF
v_gene: TRBV19; j_gene: TRBJ2-7; CDR3aa: CASSPQGGEQYF